This T cell receptor beta chain appears in the sequencing data of a study of T cell repertoires in cytomegalovirus infection (dated by TCRdb to 2018 to 2020). Regarding the study in general: Peptide stimulations targeted recently identified HLA-C-restricted CMV epitopes, whose presentation resists viral immunomodulation, together with well-studied HLA-B-restricted epitopes. The HLA type of each donor mattered for the analysis, because public TCR beta signatures pointed to carriage of CMV infection along with the matching HLA type. Overall study outcomes, separate from this receptor: In both this cohort and an independent cohort of 352 donors, the cumulative frequency of public TCR beta family members distinguished carriers of CMV infection plus the relevant HLA type. The ex vivo response was dominated by HLA-C-restricted CMV-specific TCR beta clonotypes, which also provided the single most frequent clonotype in two of eight donors.

This clonotype turned up a few times. The clone's antigen remains unknown. One end of the junction does not line up with germline, which may come from a read error. The data were produced on an Illumina HiSeq 1500. Clones were called with MiXCR by TCRdb after fastp trimmed the public reads at Q25, and only in-frame beta chains were retained. Rows matching on CDR3 protein sequence are summarized as one entry with the most common DNA and genes. The sample contains hundreds of thousands of distinct CDR3 sequences, under 55% of them found a single time. The ten largest account for approximately 40% of the sample. The sample's treatment or condition, from its label and the paper: in vitro stimulation with specific CMV peptide epitopes to enrich CMV-specific T cells. Spanning cysteine to phenylalanine, the CDR3 consists of 11 amino acids. Of the read, only the CDR3 DNA is kept; its 33 bases are in frame from base 1. CDR1 is given as SGHTA and CDR2 as FQGNSA, both from the germline V gene.

The clonotype comes from a human donor in good health (CMV status not recorded). Some clones in this sample may be carry-over from other donors' samples. The sequence joins TRBV7-2 to TRBJ2-2, and 7 bases in between align with TRBD1. The sequences come from cultured PBMCs, collected from culture after CMV antigen stimulation. This receptor has the CDR3 CASSLTGVLFF. The nucleotide sequence reads as follows: TGTGCCAGCAGCTTAACAGGGGTGCTGTTTTTT.